Listed below are T cell receptor beta chains from one sample, sequenced in a study of blood T cells in healthy people across ages. TCRdb independently ran MiXCR on the 5' RACE reads; one entry per CDR3 protein. Altogether fewer than 1,000,000 distinct CDR3 sequences are present, around two fifths being singletons, with the ten largest covering roughly 19%. The sample consisted of blood. These receptors were collected from a man in his 60s in good health. Both conserved end residues are part of each CDR3. The order of the fields is CDR3 length, V gene, CDR3 protein.

CDR3 length: 15
V gene: TRBV15
CDR3 protein: CATSRDVGTYGTQYF

CDR3 length: 14
V gene: TRBV6-1
CDR3 protein: CASSPGRQNTEAFF

CDR3 length: 12
V gene: TRBV2
CDR3 protein: CATRTSKETQYF

CDR3 length: 12
V gene: TRBV20-1
CDR3 protein: CSASFSGYGYTF

CDR3 length: 16
V gene: TRBV11-2
CDR3 protein: CASRGLLAGRYNEQYF

CDR3 length: 15
V gene: TRBV12-5
CDR3 protein: CASGLVSGGYNEQFF

CDR3 length: 13
V gene: TRBV7-8
CDR3 protein: CASSRDASVSYTF

CDR3 length: 13
V gene: TRBV20-1
CDR3 protein: CSAGGGYQETQYF

CDR3 length: 13
V gene: TRBV6-2/TRBV6-3
CDR3 protein: CASSYAGRYEQYF

CDR3 length: 13
V gene: TRBV20-1
CDR3 protein: CSAIGPRNSPLHF

CDR3 length: 15
V gene: TRBV7-2
CDR3 protein: CASSTHRVRDYGYTF

CDR3 length: 16
V gene: TRBV5-6
CDR3 protein: CASSPISAGDWQTQYF

CDR3 length: 15
V gene: TRBV11-3
CDR3 protein: CASSTRTEVSETQYF

CDR3 length: 14
V gene: TRBV28
CDR3 protein: CASSQTLADTTQYF

CDR3 length: 17
V gene: TRBV7-2
CDR3 protein: CASSLRSSGGFYNEQFF

CDR3 length: 14
V gene: TRBV13
CDR3 protein: CASSTAGRVYGYTF

CDR3 length: 16
V gene: TRBV7-9
CDR3 protein: CASSLLSAGGYTEAFF

CDR3 length: 15
V gene: TRBV5-4
CDR3 protein: CASSADWRGLNEQFF

CDR3 length: 14
V gene: TRBV7-8
CDR3 protein: CASSLAGTYNEQFF

CDR3 length: 13
V gene: TRBV7-3
CDR3 protein: CASSLGGQIGYTF

CDR3 length: 17
V gene: TRBV24-1
CDR3 protein: CATSDYRGPAGGETQYF

CDR3 length: 16
V gene: TRBV5-1
CDR3 protein: CASSLLGRNSQETQYF

CDR3 length: 14
V gene: TRBV29-1
CDR3 protein: CSVEWTGHQNIQYF